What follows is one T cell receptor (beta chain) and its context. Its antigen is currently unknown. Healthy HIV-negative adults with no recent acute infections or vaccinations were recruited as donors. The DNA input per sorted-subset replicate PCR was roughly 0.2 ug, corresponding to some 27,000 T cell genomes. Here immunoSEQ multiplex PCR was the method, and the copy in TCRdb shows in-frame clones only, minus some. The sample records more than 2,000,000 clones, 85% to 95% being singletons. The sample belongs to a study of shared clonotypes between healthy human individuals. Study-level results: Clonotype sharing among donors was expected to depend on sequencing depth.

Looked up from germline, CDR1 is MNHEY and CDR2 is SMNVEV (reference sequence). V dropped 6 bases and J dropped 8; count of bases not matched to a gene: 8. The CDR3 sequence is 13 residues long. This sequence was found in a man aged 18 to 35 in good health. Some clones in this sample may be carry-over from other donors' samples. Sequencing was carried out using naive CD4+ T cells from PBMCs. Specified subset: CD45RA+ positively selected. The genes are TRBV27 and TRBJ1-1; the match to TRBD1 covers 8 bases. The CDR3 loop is CASSQNPGGEAFF. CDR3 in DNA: TGTGCCAGCAGCCAAAATCCAGGGGGCGAAGCTTTCTTT.